This record covers a single T cell receptor (beta chain). Seattle cases were enrolled at active infection and followed longitudinally. This sample was included in a study of blood T cell repertoires in COVID-19. Study in general: The United States, Italy and Spain supplied acute and convalescent COVID-19 samples.

Here immunoSEQ multiplex PCR was the method, and the copy in TCRdb shows in-frame clones only, minus some. The sample has 90,000 or so clones; about 89% are singletons. The CDR3 is 16 amino acids. V lost 6 bases, J lost 2 bases, and 10 bases stayed unmatched. In germline, CDR1 is MNHEY, CDR2 SVGEGT. The sequencing sample was made of peripheral blood. The receptor comes from a man aged 55-75 years with COVID-19, enrolled during active disease. The chain is built from TRBV6-2 or TRBV6-3 and TRBJ2-1, with 7 bases matching TRBD1. CDR3 DNA sequence: TGTGCCAGCAGCAACCCCAGGGGGTATCCCTACAATGAGCAGTTCTTC. Its translation is CASSNPRGYPYNEQFF.